This TCR beta chain was captured by sequencing in a study of graft-versus-host responses after intestinal transplantation. Germline CDR1 reads SGHDN; CDR2 reads FVKESK. Germline trimming cut 4 bases from V and 3 bases from J; bases unmatched to any gene: 9. This CDR3 spans 15 amino acids. Sequencing used immunoSEQ multiplex PCR; TCRdb keeps in-frame clones, though not all of them. The table lists approximately 24,000 clones, more than 80% of them singletons. The sequence was obtained from a human patient who received an intestinal transplant, so some T cells may come from the graft donor. The sample consisted of PBMCs, taken 18 days after transplant. This chain links TRBV14 with TRBJ2-7; 7 bases are shared with TRBD2. CDR3 coding DNA: TGTGCCAGCAGCCTATACGGGGGGACCAACTACGAGCAGTACTTC. This gives the protein CASSLYGGTNYEQYF.